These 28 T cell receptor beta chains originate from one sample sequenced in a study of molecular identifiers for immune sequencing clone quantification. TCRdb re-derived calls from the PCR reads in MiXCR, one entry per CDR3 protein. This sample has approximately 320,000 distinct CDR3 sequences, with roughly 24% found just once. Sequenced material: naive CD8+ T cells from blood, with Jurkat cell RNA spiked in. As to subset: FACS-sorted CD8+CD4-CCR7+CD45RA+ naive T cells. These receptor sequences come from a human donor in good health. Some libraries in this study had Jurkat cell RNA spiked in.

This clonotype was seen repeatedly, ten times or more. CDR3 sequence (DNA): TGCAGTGCTAGAGGGCCCTCTCGGTACGAGCAGTACTTC. It specifies CSARGPSRYEQYF. J is TRBJ2-7 and V is TRBV20-1; D ambiguous. The V end lost 1 base, the J end lost 4 bases, and 11 bases lay between the germline ends. CDR1 and CDR2 (germline): DFQATT, SNEGSKA (reference sequence). The CDR3 runs to 13 residues.

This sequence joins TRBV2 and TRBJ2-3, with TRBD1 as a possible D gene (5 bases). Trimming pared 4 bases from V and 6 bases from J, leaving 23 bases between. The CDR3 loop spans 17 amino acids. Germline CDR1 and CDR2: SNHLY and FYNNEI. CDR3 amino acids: CASSVPLVAGNKDTQYF. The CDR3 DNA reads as TGTGCCAGCAGTGTCCCCCTTGTGGCAGGGAATAAGGATACGCAGTATTTT.

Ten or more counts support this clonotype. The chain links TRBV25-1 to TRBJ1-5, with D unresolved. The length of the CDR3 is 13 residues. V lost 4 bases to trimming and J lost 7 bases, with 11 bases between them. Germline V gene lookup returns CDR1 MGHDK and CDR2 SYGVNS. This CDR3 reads CASSVGSGQPQHF. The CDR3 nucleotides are TGTGCCAGCAGTGTAGGGTCCGGGCAGCCCCAGCATTTT.

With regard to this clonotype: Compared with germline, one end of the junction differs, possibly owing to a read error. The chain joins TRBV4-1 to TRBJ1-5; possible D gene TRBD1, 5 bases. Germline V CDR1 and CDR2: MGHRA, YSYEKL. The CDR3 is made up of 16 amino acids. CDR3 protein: CAGSQVGQGVPQPQHF. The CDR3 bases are TGCGCCGGCAGCCAGGTGGGGCAGGGAGTACCCCAGCCCCAGCATTTT.

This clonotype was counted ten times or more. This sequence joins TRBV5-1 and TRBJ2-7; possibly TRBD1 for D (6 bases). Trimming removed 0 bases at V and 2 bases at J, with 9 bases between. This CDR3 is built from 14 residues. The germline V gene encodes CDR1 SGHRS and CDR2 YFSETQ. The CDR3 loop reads CASSLATGAYEQYF. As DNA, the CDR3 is TGCGCCAGCAGCTTGGCGACAGGCGCCTACGAGCAGTACTTC.

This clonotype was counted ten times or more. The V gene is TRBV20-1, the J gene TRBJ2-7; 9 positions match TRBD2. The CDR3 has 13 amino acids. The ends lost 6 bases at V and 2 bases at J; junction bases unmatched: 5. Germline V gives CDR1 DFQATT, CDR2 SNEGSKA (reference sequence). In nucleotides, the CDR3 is TGCAGTGCACTAGCGGGCGTTACCTACGAGCAGTACTTC. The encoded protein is CSALAGVTYEQYF.

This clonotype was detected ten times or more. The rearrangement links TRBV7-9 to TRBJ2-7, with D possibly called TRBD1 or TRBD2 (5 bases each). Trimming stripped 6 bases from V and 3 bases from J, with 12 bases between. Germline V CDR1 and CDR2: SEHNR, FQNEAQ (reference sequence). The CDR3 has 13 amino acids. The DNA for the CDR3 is TGTGCCAGCAGAAGGGACGGAGTCTACGAGCAGTACTTC. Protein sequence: CASRRDGVYEQYF.

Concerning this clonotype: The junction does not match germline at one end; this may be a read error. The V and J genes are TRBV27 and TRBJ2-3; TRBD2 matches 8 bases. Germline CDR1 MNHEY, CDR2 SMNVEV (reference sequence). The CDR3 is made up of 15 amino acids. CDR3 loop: CASRLREGRADMQYF. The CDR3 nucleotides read TGTGCCAGCAGATTACGGGAGGGCCGAGCAGATATGCAGTATTTT.

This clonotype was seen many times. The CDR3 reads CASSLAEGEAFF. CDR3 bases: TGTGCCAGCAGCTTGGCCGAAGGCGAAGCTTTCTTT. This sequence joins TRBV5-8 and TRBJ1-1, with unresolved D. The CDR3 loop spans 12 amino acids. V lost 0 bases to trimming and J lost 8 bases, with 8 bases between them. The V gene's germline CDR1 is SGHTS and CDR2 YDEGEE.

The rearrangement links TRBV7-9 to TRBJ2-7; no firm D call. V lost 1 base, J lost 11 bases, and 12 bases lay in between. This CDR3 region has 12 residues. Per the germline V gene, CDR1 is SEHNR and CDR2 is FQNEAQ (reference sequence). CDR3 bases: TGTGCCAGCAGCTTAGTACACCCTTGCGAGTACTTC. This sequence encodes CASSLVHPCEYF. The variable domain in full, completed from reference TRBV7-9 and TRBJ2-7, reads DTGVSQNPRHKITKRGQNVTFRCDPISEHNRLYWYRQTLGQGPEFLTYFQNEAQLEKSRLLSDRFSAERPKGSFSTLEIQRTEQGDSAMYLCASSLVHPCEYFGPGTRLTVT.

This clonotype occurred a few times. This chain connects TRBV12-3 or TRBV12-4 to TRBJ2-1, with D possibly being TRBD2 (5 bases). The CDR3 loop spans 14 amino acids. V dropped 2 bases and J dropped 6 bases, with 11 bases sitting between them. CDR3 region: CASSLLGLFNEQFF. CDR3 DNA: TGTGCCAGCAGTTTATTAGGACTTTTCAATGAGCAGTTCTTC.

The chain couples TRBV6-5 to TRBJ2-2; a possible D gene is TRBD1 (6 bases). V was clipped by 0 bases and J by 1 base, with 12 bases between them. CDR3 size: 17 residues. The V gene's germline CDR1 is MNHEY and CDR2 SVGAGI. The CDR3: CASSYSMGTLNTGELFF. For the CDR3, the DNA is TGTGCCAGCAGTTACTCGATGGGGACACTGAACACCGGGGAGCTGTTTTTT.

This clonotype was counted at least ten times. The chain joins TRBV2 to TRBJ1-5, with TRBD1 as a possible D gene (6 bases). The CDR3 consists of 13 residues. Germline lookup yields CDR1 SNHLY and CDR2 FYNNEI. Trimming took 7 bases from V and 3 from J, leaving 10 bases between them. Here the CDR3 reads CASIGGANQPQHF. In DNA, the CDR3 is TGTGCCAGCATTGGGGGGGCCAATCAGCCCCAGCATTTT. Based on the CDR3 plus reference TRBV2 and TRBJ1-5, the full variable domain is EPEVTQTPSHQVTQMGQEVILRCVPISNHLYFYWYRQILGQKVEFLVSFYNNEISEKSEIFDDQFSVERPDGSNFTLKIRSTKLEDSAMYFCASIGGANQPQHFGDGTRLSIL.

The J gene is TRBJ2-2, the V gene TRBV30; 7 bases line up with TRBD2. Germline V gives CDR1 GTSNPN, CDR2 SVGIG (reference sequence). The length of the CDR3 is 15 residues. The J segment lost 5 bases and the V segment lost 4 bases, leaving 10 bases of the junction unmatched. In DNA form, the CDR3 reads TGTGCCTGGATATATGCGGGAGCCATAACCGGGGAGCTGTTTTTT. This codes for CAWIYAGAITGELFF. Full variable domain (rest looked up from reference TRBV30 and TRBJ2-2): SQTIHQWPATLVQPVGSPLSLECTVEGTSNPNLYWYRQAAGRGLQLLFYSVGIGQISSEVPQNLSASRPQDRQFILSSKKLLLSDSGFYLCAWIYAGAITGELFFGEGSRLTVL.

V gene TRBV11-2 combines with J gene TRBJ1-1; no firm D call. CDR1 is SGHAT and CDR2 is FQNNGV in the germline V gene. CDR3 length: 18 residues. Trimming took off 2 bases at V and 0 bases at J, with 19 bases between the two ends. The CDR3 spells CASSLFPRTETMNTEAFF. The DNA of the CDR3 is TGTGCCAGCAGCTTATTTCCACGGACCGAAACCATGAACACTGAAGCTTTCTTT.

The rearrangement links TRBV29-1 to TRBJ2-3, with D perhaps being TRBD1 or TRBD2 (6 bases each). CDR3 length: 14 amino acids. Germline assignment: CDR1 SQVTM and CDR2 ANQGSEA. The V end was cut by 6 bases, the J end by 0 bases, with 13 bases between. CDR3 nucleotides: TGCAGCGTCCCCGGGGGCTGGAGCACAGATACGCAGTATTTT. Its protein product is CSVPGGWSTDTQYF.

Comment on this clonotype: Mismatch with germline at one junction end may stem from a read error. CDR3 sequence reads: CASSLSGIGTDTQCF. The CDR3 nucleotides are TGTGCCAGCAGCTTGAGCGGGATTGGCACAGATACGCAGTGTTTT. J is TRBJ2-3 and V is TRBV5-3; 7 bases line up with TRBD2. TRBV5-3 is identified as an open reading frame with a role that is uncertain. The length of the CDR3 is 15 residues.

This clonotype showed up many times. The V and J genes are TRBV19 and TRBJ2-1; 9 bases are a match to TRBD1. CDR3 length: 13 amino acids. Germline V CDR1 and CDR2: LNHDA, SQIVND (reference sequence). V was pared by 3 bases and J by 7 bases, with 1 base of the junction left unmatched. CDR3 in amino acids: CASSMGTGNEQFF. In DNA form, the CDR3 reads TGTGCCAGTAGTATGGGGACAGGGAATGAGCAGTTCTTC.

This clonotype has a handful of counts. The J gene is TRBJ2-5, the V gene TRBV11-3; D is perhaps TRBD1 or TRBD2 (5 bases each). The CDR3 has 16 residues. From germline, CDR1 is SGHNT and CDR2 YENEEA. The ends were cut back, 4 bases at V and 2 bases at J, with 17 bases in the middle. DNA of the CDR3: TGTGCCAGCAGCTCCAACCGGGGCAACGAGCAAGAGACCCAGTACTTC. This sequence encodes CASSSNRGNEQETQYF.

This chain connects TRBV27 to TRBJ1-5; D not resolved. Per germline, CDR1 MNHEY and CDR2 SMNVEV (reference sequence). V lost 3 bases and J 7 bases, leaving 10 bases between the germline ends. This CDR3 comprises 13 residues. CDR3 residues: CASSLFFGQPQHF. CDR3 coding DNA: TGTGCCAGCAGTTTGTTTTTTGGGCAGCCCCAGCATTTT.

The CDR3: CASSLAYRSYEQYF. CDR3 nucleotides: TGTGCCAGCAGCTTAGCGTATAGATCCTACGAGCAGTACTTC. The chain recombines TRBV7-6 with TRBJ2-7; D is ambiguous. Germline assignment: CDR1 SGHVS and CDR2 FNYEAQ. V dropped 0 bases and J dropped 1 base, with 7 bases sitting between them. The CDR3 extends over 14 amino acids. The whole variable domain, remainder taken from reference TRBV7-6 and TRBJ2-7, is GAGVSQSPRYKVTKRGQDVALRCDPISGHVSLYWYRQALGQGPEFLTYFNYEAQQDKSGLPNDRFSAERPEGSISTLTIQRTEQRDSAMYRCASSLAYRSYEQYFGPGTRLTVT.

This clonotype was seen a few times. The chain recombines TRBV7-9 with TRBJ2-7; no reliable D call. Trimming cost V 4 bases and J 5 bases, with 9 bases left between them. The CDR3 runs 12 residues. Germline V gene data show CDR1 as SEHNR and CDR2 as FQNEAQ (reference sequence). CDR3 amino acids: CASSSFDNEQYF. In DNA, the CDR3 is TGTGCCAGCAGCTCGTTTGATAACGAGCAGTACTTC.

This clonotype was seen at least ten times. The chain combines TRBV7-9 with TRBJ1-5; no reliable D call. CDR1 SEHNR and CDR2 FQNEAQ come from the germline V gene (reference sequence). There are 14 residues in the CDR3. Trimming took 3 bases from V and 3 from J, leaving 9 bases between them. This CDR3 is CASSLVGHNQPQHF. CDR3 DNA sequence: TGTGCCAGCAGCTTGGTAGGCCACAATCAGCCCCAGCATTTT.

Written as DNA, the CDR3 is TGTGCCAGCAGGCCTATAGGGGAGTCGAACACCGGGGAGCTGTTTTTT. It is translated as CASRPIGESNTGELFF. The rearrangement joins TRBV6-6 to TRBJ2-2; the D call may be TRBD1 or TRBD2 (5 bases each). The length of the CDR3 is 16 residues. The ends were cut back, 6 bases at V and 0 bases at J, with 14 bases in the middle. Per the germline V gene, CDR1 is MNHNY and CDR2 is SVGAGI (reference sequence).

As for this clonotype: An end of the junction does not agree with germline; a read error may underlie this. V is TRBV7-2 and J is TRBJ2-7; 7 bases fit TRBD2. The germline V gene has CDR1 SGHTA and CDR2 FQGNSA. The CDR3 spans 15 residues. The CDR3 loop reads CASSLDAGAPYERYF. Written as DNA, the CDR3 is TGTGCCAGCAGCTTAGATGCGGGAGCCCCCTACGAGCGGTACTTC.

Written as DNA, the CDR3 is TGTGCCAGCAGTCGAATCAAGGGGGACTACGAGCAGTACTTC. This encodes CASSRIKGDYEQYF. The chain uses TRBV6-5 and TRBJ2-7, with a tentative D call TRBD1 (6 bases). CDR3 size: 14 residues. The V end was cut by 5 bases, the J end by 3 bases, with 14 bases between. Germline loops: CDR1 MNHEY, CDR2 SVGAGI.

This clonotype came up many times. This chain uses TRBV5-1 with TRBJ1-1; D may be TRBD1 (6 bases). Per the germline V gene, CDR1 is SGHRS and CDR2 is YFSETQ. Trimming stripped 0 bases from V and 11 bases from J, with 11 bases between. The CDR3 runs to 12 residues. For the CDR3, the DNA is TGCGCCAGCAGCTTGGACAGGGTAGAGGCTTTCTTT. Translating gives CASSLDRVEAFF. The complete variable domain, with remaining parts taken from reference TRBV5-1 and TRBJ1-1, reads KAGVTQTPRYLIKTRGQQVTLSCSPISGHRSVSWYQQTPGQGLQFLFEYFSETQRNKGNFPGRFSGRQFSNSRSEMNVSTLELGDSALYLCASSLDRVEAFFGQGTRLTVV.

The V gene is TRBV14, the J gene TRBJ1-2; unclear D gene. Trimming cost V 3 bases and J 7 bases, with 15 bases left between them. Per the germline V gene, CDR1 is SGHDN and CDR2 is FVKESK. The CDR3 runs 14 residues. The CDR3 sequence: CASSQDSGGSGYTF. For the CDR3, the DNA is TGTGCCAGCAGCCAGGACTCCGGAGGGAGTGGCTACACCTTC.